The 28 T cell receptor beta chains below all came from one sample that was sequenced in a study of control samples from healthy donors and cancer patients. Clones were read by immunoSEQ multiplex PCR, and TCRdb kept only the in-frame ones, dropping some. The table includes over 40,000 clones, 85% to 90% detected once. The sequenced sample was PBMCs. These receptors all come from a man aged 45 to 65 with head and neck cancer.

The chain couples TRBV6-5 to TRBJ2-7; perhaps TRBD1 as D (5 bases). The CDR3 is 15 residues long. V dropped 6 bases and J dropped 1 base, with 16 bases sitting between them. Germline CDR1 MNHEY, CDR2 SVGAGI. This CDR3 reads CASRADRTQSYEQYF. CDR3 nucleotide sequence: TGTGCCAGCAGAGCTGACAGAACACAGTCCTACGAGCAGTACTTC.

This chain uses TRBV7-2 with TRBJ2-5; no reliable D call. V was trimmed by 3 bases and J by 1 base, leaving 0 bases between them. The CDR3 has 11 amino acids. CDR1 and CDR2 (germline): SGHTA, FQGNSA. CDR3 amino acids: CASSFQETQYF. DNA of the CDR3: TGTGCCAGCAGCTTCCAAGAGACCCAGTACTTC.

The gene calls are TRBV5-1 and TRBJ2-3; 13 bases fit TRBD2. The CDR3 loop spans 16 amino acids. Germline V gene sequence: CDR1 SGHRS, CDR2 YFSETQ. The V gene end was trimmed by 5 bases and the J gene end by 2 bases; junction bases not matched to a gene: 5. CDR3 nucleotide sequence: TGCGCCAGCAGAGGACTAGCGGGGGACCCCACAGATACGCAGTATTTT. Amino acids: CASRGLAGDPTDTQYF.

Points on this clone: The germline gene is not matched at one end of the junction; a read error may be the cause. This sequence joins TRBV19 and TRBJ2-1, with D tentatively TRBD1 or TRBD2 (6 bases each). The CDR3 has 23 amino acids. Germline CDR1 and CDR2: LNHDA and SQIVND (reference sequence). The CDR3 DNA reads TGTGCCAGCAGTATCGGGGGCTGGTCTTACTCCCTACAGACCCTTCCTTCCTACAATGAGCAGTTCTTC. Its translation: CASSIGGWSYSLQTLPSYNEQFF.

The rearrangement uses TRBV19 and TRBJ1-6, with D perhaps TRBD1 (5 bases). Germline loops: CDR1 LNHDA, CDR2 SQIVND (reference sequence). This CDR3 spans 15 amino acids. V lost 4 bases and J 7 bases, leaving 14 bases between the germline ends. CDR3 DNA: TGTGCCAGTAGTAAGGAAGGGACGGCGAATTCACCCCTCCACTTT. Protein: CASSKEGTANSPLHF.

The chain joins TRBV6-5 to TRBJ1-3; 7 nucleotides align to TRBD1. The trim removed 3 bases at V and 5 bases at J, leaving 4 bases unmatched. This CDR3 is built from 14 residues. The germline V gene has CDR1 MNHEY and CDR2 SVGAGI. The CDR3 is CASSYDRARNTIYF. The DNA for the CDR3 is TGTGCCAGCAGTTATGACAGGGCTAGAAACACCATATATTTT.

The chain links TRBV24-1 to TRBJ2-1; 11 nucleotides agree with TRBD1. CDR1 is KGHDR, CDR2 SFDVKD, per germline. The CDR3 covers 16 residues. V gave up 4 bases and J gave up 8 bases; unmatched junction bases: 9. CDR3 region: CATSDSGQGARDEQFF. CDR3 nucleotide sequence: TGTGCCACCAGTGACAGCGGACAGGGGGCTAGGGATGAGCAGTTCTTC.

V usage is TRBV15 and J usage is TRBJ2-7; D not resolved. The CDR3 covers 14 residues. Germline V gene sequence: CDR1 LNHNV, CDR2 YYDKDF (reference sequence). V lost 0 bases, J lost 3 bases, and 9 bases lay in between. The CDR3 bases are TGTGCCACCAGCAGAGATGGGCGGAGCTACGAGCAGTACTTC. Protein product: CATSRDGRSYEQYF.

This chain links TRBV23-1 with TRBJ2-5; TRBD1 might be the D (6 bases). TRBV23-1 is an ORF; its function is uncertain. The germline V and J ends were trimmed by 3 bases and 5 bases, with 16 bases remaining between them. This CDR3 comprises 15 residues. The CDR3 DNA reads as TGCGCCAGCAGTCATCTACAGGGTTACGAGGAGACCCAGTACTTC. Amino acid sequence: CASSHLQGYEETQYF.

The V and J genes are TRBV2 and TRBJ1-3; maybe TRBD1 (5 bases). There are 13 residues in the CDR3. Germline V gene data show CDR1 as SNHLY and CDR2 as FYNNEI. The V and J ends lost 5 bases and 2 bases respectively, with 7 bases between them. This CDR3 is CASSWTTGNTIYF. In DNA, the CDR3 is TGTGCCAGCAGTTGGACAACTGGAAACACCATATATTTT.

The chain carries TRBV14 and TRBJ2-1; TRBD2 matches at 7 bases. The CDR3 consists of 18 residues. The ends lost 0 bases at V and 3 bases at J; junction bases unmatched: 11. CDR1 and CDR2 (germline): SGHDN, FVKESK. DNA for the CDR3: TGTGCCAGCAGCCAAGATGGACTCGGGGGGTCATACTACAATGAGCAGTTCTTC. It specifies CASSQDGLGGSYYNEQFF.

The gene calls are TRBV11-2 and TRBJ2-1; D is possibly TRBD1 (5 bases). Between the trimmed V and J ends, which lost 5 bases and 6 bases, there was a span of 14 bases. Germline V gives CDR1 SGHAT, CDR2 FQNNGV. This CDR3 is 14 amino acids long. The CDR3 protein is CASSMLRGSNEQFF. The CDR3 DNA follows: TGTGCCAGCAGCATGCTAAGGGGCTCCAATGAGCAGTTCTTC.

The rearrangement uses TRBV7-3 and TRBJ2-2, with TRBD1 as a possible D gene (5 bases). Germline V lookup: CDR1 SGHTA, CDR2 FQGTGA. Between the trimmed V and J ends, which lost 5 bases and 0 bases, there was a span of 13 bases. The CDR3 sequence is 16 residues long. The chain's CDR3 is CASSLDSIANTGELFF. In nucleotides, the CDR3 is TGTGCCAGCAGCCTCGACAGTATTGCGAACACCGGGGAGCTGTTTTTT.

The CDR3 reads CSASPTAGRSSYEQYF. Here the CDR3 DNA reads TGCAGTGCTAGTCCGACAGCGGGGAGGAGCTCCTACGAGCAGTACTTC. The rearrangement joins TRBV20-1 to TRBJ2-7, with 7 bases lining up with TRBD2. The CDR3 loop spans 16 amino acids. The germline gives CDR1 DFQATT, CDR2 SNEGSKA (reference sequence). The trim removed 3 bases at V and 0 bases at J, leaving 11 bases unmatched.

The J gene is TRBJ2-5, the V gene TRBV19; TRBD2 matches at 8 bases. Per the germline V gene, CDR1 is LNHDA and CDR2 is SQIVND (reference sequence). This CDR3 spans 15 amino acids. V trimming: 6 bases; J trimming: 5 bases; junction bases outside the gene matches: 11. The CDR3 coding sequence is TGTGCCAGTAGGGGACTAGAAGTCGGAGGGGAGACCCAGTACTTC. This codes for CASRGLEVGGETQYF.

V usage is TRBV15 and J usage is TRBJ2-1; maybe TRBD1 (8 bases). V was cut by 4 bases and J by 4 bases, with 14 bases left in between. This CDR3 is 15 amino acids long. Looked up from germline, CDR1 is LNHNV and CDR2 is YYDKDF (reference sequence). The CDR3 coding sequence is TGTGCCACCAGCACAGGACAGGGACTATACAATGAGCAGTTCTTC. Protein product: CATSTGQGLYNEQFF.

This clone turned up a few times. The chain combines TRBV30 with TRBJ2-2; TRBD1 matches at 7 bases. After removal of 6 bases from V and 1 base from J, the junction contained 11 bases not matched to a gene. Germline CDR1 GTSNPN, CDR2 SVGIG (reference sequence). This CDR3 is 16 amino acids long. DNA of the CDR3: TGTGCCTGCCTAAGGGGACAGAGCATGAACACCGGGGAGCTGTTTTTT. It encodes CACLRGQSMNTGELFF.

This clone was observed once. The chain employs TRBV3-1 (or the pseudogene TRBV3-2) and TRBJ2-1; unclear D gene. The CDR3 is 16 residues long. Germline assignment: CDR1 LGHDT and CDR2 YNNKEL (reference sequence). V was pared by 0 bases and J by 1 base, with 10 bases between. CDR3 in DNA: TGTGCCAGCAGCCAAGATCTAGACGGGTCCTACAATGAGCAGTTCTTC. It translates to CASSQDLDGSYNEQFF.

In DNA, the CDR3 is TGCGCCAGCAGCTTGCGGTCGGGATGGGGGCTGTACGAGCAGTACTTC. It encodes CASSLRSGWGLYEQYF. V is TRBV5-1 and J is TRBJ2-7, with TRBD1 as a possible D gene (6 bases). CDR1 and CDR2 from the germline V gene are SGHRS and YFSETQ. The CDR3 has 16 amino acids. V lost 1 base and J 4 bases, leaving 18 bases between the germline ends.

The chain is built from TRBV25-1 and TRBJ2-3; no clear D. The CDR3 covers 12 residues. Germline CDR1 and CDR2: MGHDK and SYGVNS. Trimming pared 5 bases from V and 3 bases from J, leaving 6 bases between. The DNA for the CDR3 is TGTGCCAGCAGTCACATAACAGATACGCAGTATTTT. This codes for CASSHITDTQYF.

The rearrangement uses TRBV28 and TRBJ1-1; a possible D gene is TRBD1 (6 bases). V lost 6 bases and J lost 1, with 12 bases in between. The CDR3 sequence is 14 residues long. The germline CDR1 and CDR2 sequences are MDHEN and SYDVKM. CDR3 nucleotides: TGTGCCAGCAGACTCCGGGGGGCGAACACTGAAGCTTTCTTT. This sequence encodes CASRLRGANTEAFF.

The J gene is TRBJ1-1, the V gene TRBV23-1, with 9 bases aligning to TRBD1. TRBV23-1 is identified as an open reading frame with a role that is uncertain. The CDR3 is made up of 14 amino acids. The V segment lost 8 bases and the J segment 0 bases; nucleotides outside the gene matches: 4. Here the CDR3 reads CASVHRGLNTEAFF. As DNA, the CDR3 is TGCGCCAGCGTACACAGGGGGCTGAACACTGAAGCTTTCTTT.

V gene TRBV7-8 combines with J gene TRBJ2-7; D perhaps matches TRBD1 (7 bases). CDR1 is SGHVS, CDR2 FQNEAQ, per germline. With 5 bases removed from V and 1 base from J, the gap between germline ends came to 18 bases. The CDR3 runs 16 residues. CDR3 protein: CASSPNWQGGSYEQYF. The CDR3 DNA reads as TGTGCCAGCAGCCCGAATTGGCAGGGGGGATCCTACGAGCAGTACTTC.

This clone occurred a few times. V and J are TRBV28 and TRBJ1-1, with 9 bases aligning to TRBD1. CDR3 length: 14 residues. CDR1 is MDHEN and CDR2 is SYDVKM in the germline V gene. V shed 5 bases, J shed 7 bases, and the junction held 8 bases outside the gene matches. The CDR3 nucleotides read TGTGCCAGCAGTACAGGGGGCGCGGTTGGTGAAGCTTTCTTT. It specifies CASSTGGAVGEAFF.

The chain uses TRBV6-4 and TRBJ2-3, with 10 bases identical to TRBD2. V lost 6 bases and J lost 3; bases outside the gene matches: 9. The CDR3 totals 16 residues. The V gene's germline CDR1 is MRHNA and CDR2 SNTAGT. The CDR3 sequence is CASSPSAGGWTDTQYF. In nucleotides, the CDR3 is TGTGCCAGCAGCCCCTCAGCGGGAGGGTGGACAGATACGCAGTATTTT.

This chain links TRBV19 with TRBJ2-3; 8 bases fit TRBD2. The CDR3 sequence is 16 residues long. CDR1 and CDR2 (germline): LNHDA, SQIVND (reference sequence). V lost 0 bases, J lost 5 bases, and 7 bases stayed unmatched. CDR3 nucleotide sequence: TGTGCCAGTAGTATAGATCTGGCGGGGGGTGGAGATACGCAGTATTTT. Its translation is CASSIDLAGGGDTQYF.

V gene TRBV18 combines with J gene TRBJ2-7, with 10 bases aligning to TRBD2. Looked up from germline, CDR1 is KGHSH and CDR2 is LQKENI. There are 14 residues in the CDR3. Trimming took 6 bases from V and 5 from J; bases not matched to a gene: 7. The CDR3 DNA is TGTGCCAGCTCTCCTAGCGGGAGTAGGGACGAGCAGTACTTC. Translating gives CASSPSGSRDEQYF.

The chain recombines TRBV30 with TRBJ1-2; D possibly corresponds to TRBD1 (5 bases). The V end was cut by 3 bases, the J end by 3 bases, with 11 bases between. Germline loops: CDR1 GTSNPN, CDR2 SVGIG (reference sequence). This CDR3 contains 13 residues. CDR3 loop: CAWSPDSDYGYTF. In nucleotides, the CDR3 is TGTGCCTGGAGCCCTGACAGCGACTATGGCTACACCTTC. The whole variable domain, filled in from reference TRBV30 and TRBJ1-2, reads SQTIHQWPATLVQPVGSPLSLECTVEGTSNPNLYWYRQAAGRGLQLLFYSVGIGQISSEVPQNLSASRPQDRQFILSSKKLLLSDSGFYLCAWSPDSDYGYTFGSGTRLTVV.